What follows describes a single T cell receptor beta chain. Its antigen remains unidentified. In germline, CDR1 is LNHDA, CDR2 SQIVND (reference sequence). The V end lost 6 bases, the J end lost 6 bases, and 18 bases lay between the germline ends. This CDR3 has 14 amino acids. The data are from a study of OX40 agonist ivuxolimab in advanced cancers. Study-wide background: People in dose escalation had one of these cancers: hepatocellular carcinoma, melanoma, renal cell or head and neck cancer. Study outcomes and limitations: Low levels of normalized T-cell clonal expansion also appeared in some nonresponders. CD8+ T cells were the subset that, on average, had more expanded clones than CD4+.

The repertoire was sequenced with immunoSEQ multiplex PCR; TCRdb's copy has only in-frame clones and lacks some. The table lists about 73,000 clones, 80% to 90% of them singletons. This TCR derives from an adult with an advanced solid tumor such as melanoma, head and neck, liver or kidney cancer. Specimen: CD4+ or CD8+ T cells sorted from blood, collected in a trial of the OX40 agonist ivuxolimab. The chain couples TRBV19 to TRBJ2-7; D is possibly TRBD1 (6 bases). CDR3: CASRHRGLGGEQYF. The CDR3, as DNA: TGTGCCAGTAGACACCGGGGCCTAGGGGGCGAGCAGTACTTC.